This entry concerns a single TCR beta chain. Its target is unknown. Assay used: immunoSEQ multiplex PCR; TCRdb lists only in-frame clones, some missing. The sample carries 35,000 or so clones, around nine tenths recorded once. The source of the sample is a study of STAT3 mutations in large granular lymphocyte leukemia. Study results and caveats: In several patients, dominant TCR clone burden exceeded STAT3 mutant burden. At least one immunodominant TCR beta clonotype appeared in every T-cell large granular lymphocyte leukemia patient. In some patients, a small highly pathogenic clone possibly went undetected. Sampling intervals varied between patients and samples.

The CDR3 loop spans 13 amino acids. Germline CDR1 MNHNY, CDR2 SVGAGI (reference sequence). V lost 8 bases and J 3 bases, leaving 10 bases between the germline ends. The clonotype was recovered from a human donor with T large granular lymphocyte leukemia. Some clones in this sample may be carry-over from other donors' samples. The V gene is TRBV6-6, the J gene TRBJ2-2, with TRBD1 as a possible D gene (5 bases). Source material: PBMCs. CDR3 residues: CASGALDTGELFF. The CDR3 coding sequence is TGTGCCAGCGGGGCTCTCGACACCGGGGAGCTGTTTTTT.